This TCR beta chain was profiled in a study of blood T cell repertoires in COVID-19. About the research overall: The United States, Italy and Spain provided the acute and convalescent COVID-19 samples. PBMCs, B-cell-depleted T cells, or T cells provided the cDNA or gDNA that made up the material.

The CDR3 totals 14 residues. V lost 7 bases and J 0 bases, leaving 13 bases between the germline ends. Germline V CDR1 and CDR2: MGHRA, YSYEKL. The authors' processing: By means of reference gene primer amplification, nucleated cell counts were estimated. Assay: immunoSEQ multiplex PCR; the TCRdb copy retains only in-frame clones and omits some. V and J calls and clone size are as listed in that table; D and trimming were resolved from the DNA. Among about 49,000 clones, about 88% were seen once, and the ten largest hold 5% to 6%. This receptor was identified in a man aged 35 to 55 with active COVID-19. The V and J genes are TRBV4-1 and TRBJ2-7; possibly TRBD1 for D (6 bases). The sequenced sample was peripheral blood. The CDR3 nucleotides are TGCGCCAGCAAGGGGGTACGCAGCTCCTACGAGCAGTACTTC. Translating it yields CASKGVRSSYEQYF.